The source of this TCR beta chain is a study of early T cells in non-severe SARS-CoV-2 infection. This clonotype was observed a few times. No antigen is known for it. Germline CDR1 is MGHDK and CDR2 is SYGVNS. The CDR3 extends over 16 amino acids. Trimming stripped 4 bases from V and 2 bases from J, with 17 bases between. Attached unique molecular identifiers marked individual cDNA molecules. One entry per CDR3 protein, called by TCRdb with MiXCR from the 5' RACE reads. The data hold about 83,000 distinct CDR3 sequences, with around an eighth observed a single time. Study observations and caveats: Missing private and CD4 specificities, VDJdb matching favored anti-spike CD8 responses.

The TCR originated in an adult who was a healthcare worker with PCR-confirmed SARS-CoV-2 infection or an uninfected control (not recorded which). Sequenced: whole blood. V usage is TRBV25-1 and J usage is TRBJ2-5; D may match TRBD1 or TRBD2 (5 bases each). CDR3 residues: CASSVLGAGIQETQYF. The CDR3, as DNA: TGTGCCAGCAGTGTCTTAGGGGCGGGCATACAAGAGACCCAGTACTTC. The entire variable domain, with the rest obtained from reference TRBV25-1 and TRBJ2-5, is as follows: EADIYQTPRYLVIGTGKKITLECSQTMGHDKMYWYQQDPGMELHLIHYSYGVNSTEKGDLSSESTVSRIRTEHFPLTLESARPSHTSQYLCASSVLGAGIQETQYFGPGTRLLVL.